One sample yielded the 17 T cell receptor beta chains listed below, sequenced in a study of T cell repertoires in cytomegalovirus infection. TCRdb processed the reads anew with MiXCR; each CDR3 protein has one entry. The sample shows a few hundred thousand distinct CDR3 sequences, about 30% of them seen only once. The specimen was PBMCs. The source of these receptors is a human donor in good health (CMV status not recorded). Some clones in this sample may be carry-over from other donors' samples.

This chain connects TRBV20-1 to TRBJ2-1; 13 bases fit TRBD2. The CDR3 contains 15 residues. Germline V gene data show CDR1 as DFQATT and CDR2 as SNEGSKA (reference sequence). V trimming: 5 bases; J trimming: 9 bases; junction bases outside the gene matches: 10. DNA for the CDR3: TGCAGTGCTTCGGCACTAGCGGGAGGGCCAGGTGAGCAGTTCTTC. Translation gives CSASALAGGPGEQFF.

The rearrangement links TRBV14 to TRBJ2-1, with TRBD2 matching 11 bases. Germline V gene sequence: CDR1 SGHDN, CDR2 FVKESK. CDR3 length equals 14 residues. V gave up 2 bases and J gave up 9 bases; unmatched junction bases: 3. The CDR3 here is CASSQFSGRVEQFF. DNA for the CDR3: TGTGCCAGCAGCCAATTTAGCGGGAGGGTTGAGCAGTTCTTC. Drawing the rest from reference TRBV14 and TRBJ2-1, the complete variable domain is EAGVTQFPSHSVIEKGQTVTLRCDPISGHDNLYWYRRVMGKEIKFLLHFVKESKQDESGMPNNRFLAERTGGTYSTLKVQPAELEDSGVYFCASSQFSGRVEQFFGPGTRLTVL.

The CDR3 loop reads CASRPRQGSGANVLTF. CDR3 sequence (DNA): TGTGCCAGCAGGCCACGACAGGGCTCTGGGGCCAACGTCCTGACTTTC. The chain is built from TRBV28 and TRBJ2-6; 7 bases are a match to TRBD1. Germline values: CDR1 MDHEN, CDR2 SYDVKM. V dropped 6 bases and J dropped 0; count of bases not matched to a gene: 5. CDR3 size: 16 residues.

As concerns this clonotype: A much larger clonotype is one base distant, so this may be a read error. The chain recombines TRBV7-8 with TRBJ2-1; 9 bases line up with TRBD2. Germline lookup yields CDR1 SGHVS and CDR2 FQNEAQ. The trim removed 6 bases at V and 7 bases at J, leaving 10 bases unmatched. CDR3 length equals 15 residues. CDR3 in DNA: TGTGCCAGCAGTCAGAGAGGCGGGAGGGCTAATGAGCAGTTCTTC. Its translation is CASSQRGGRANEQFF.

This clonotype turned up a few times. V is TRBV12-3 or TRBV12-4 and J is TRBJ2-3; D possibly corresponds to TRBD2 (5 bases). This CDR3 is 13 amino acids long. V lost 7 bases and J 2 bases, leaving 10 bases between the germline ends. CDR3 bases: TGTGCCAGCACCCAGCGGAACACAGATACGCAGTATTTT. This translates into CASTQRNTDTQYF.

The CDR3 region has the DNA TGCAGCGTTGAACCGGGCGGCAATAGTATCTCGCAGTATTTT. Protein product: CSVEPGGNSISQYF. The rearrangement joins TRBV29-1 to TRBJ2-3; D not resolved. The CDR3 contains 14 residues. Germline CDR1 reads SQVTM; CDR2 reads ANQGSEA. V lost 2 bases to trimming and J lost 10 bases, with 19 bases between them.

CDR3 sequence (DNA): TGTGCCAGCAGCAGAAGAGACAGGTCCCTATGGGACACTGAAGCTTTCTTT. Protein sequence: CASSRRDRSLWDTEAFF. This sequence joins TRBV7-8 and TRBJ1-1; the D gene is possibly TRBD1 (6 bases). This CDR3 comprises 17 residues. Germline V gives CDR1 SGHVS, CDR2 FQNEAQ. V lost 5 bases to trimming and J lost 3 bases, with 22 bases between them.

There are a few counts of this clonotype. The V and J genes are TRBV6-1 and TRBJ1-6; the D gene is possibly TRBD1 (5 bases). The CDR3 has 16 residues. The germline V gene has CDR1 MNHNS and CDR2 SASEGT. Trimming took 6 bases from V and 6 from J, leaving 18 bases between them. The CDR3 is CASRKGQSTFNSPLHF. Here the CDR3 DNA reads TGTGCCAGCAGGAAGGGGCAGTCTACTTTTAATTCACCCCTCCACTTT.

The chain combines TRBV12-5 with TRBJ1-2; 7 bases are a match to TRBD1. Germline CDR1 is LGHNT and CDR2 is FRNRAP. There are 20 residues in the CDR3. Unmatched junction bases numbered 16, after V lost 0 bases and J lost 0 bases. The CDR3 reads CASGLVIFRGEGWTNYGYTF. The CDR3 region has the DNA TGTGCTAGTGGTTTGGTTATATTCAGGGGGGAGGGATGGACTAACTATGGCTACACCTTC.

The chain carries TRBV5-4 and TRBJ2-5; 12 nucleotides line up with TRBD2. Germline CDR1 and CDR2: SGHNT and YYREEE (reference sequence). The V and J ends lost 4 bases and 2 bases, in that order; junction bases with no gene match: 12. The CDR3 length is 18 residues. CDR3 amino acids: CASSLAYGTSGFQETQYF. The CDR3, as DNA: TGTGCCAGCAGCCTGGCGTATGGGACTAGCGGGTTTCAAGAGACCCAGTACTTC.

This clonotype has just a few counts. This chain connects TRBV10-3 to TRBJ2-3; the D gene could be TRBD1 or TRBD2 (6 bases each). The V end lost 6 bases, the J end lost 2 bases, and 12 bases lay between the germline ends. This CDR3 has 14 amino acids. Germline V gene data show CDR1 as ENHRY and CDR2 as SYGVKD. CDR3 sequence (DNA): TGTGCCATCAGGAAGGGGGGAAACACAGATACGCAGTATTTT. Encoded protein: CAIRKGGNTDTQYF.

In its sample, this clonotype was seen once. J is TRBJ2-7 and V is TRBV4-1, with D possibly being TRBD1 or TRBD2 (5 bases each). CDR1 and CDR2 from the germline V gene are MGHRA and YSYEKL. V was shortened by 1 base and J by 2 bases, with 12 bases between the two germline ends. CDR3 length equals 15 residues. The CDR3 DNA reads as TGCGCCAGCAGCCAAGCTGGGGGTGTCACCTACGAGCAGTACTTC. Residues: CASSQAGGVTYEQYF.

This clonotype was seen only a few times. The chain joins TRBV12-3 or TRBV12-4 to TRBJ2-7, with D unclear. This CDR3 has 13 residues. V was cut by 6 bases and J by 6 bases, with 15 bases left in between. CDR3 nucleotides: TGTGCCAGCAGCCGTGTGGCCGGCGGCGAGCAGTACGTC. This translates into CASSRVAGGEQYV.

This clonotype was detected a few times. The chain joins TRBV20-1 to TRBJ2-3, with D unclear. CDR1 DFQATT and CDR2 SNEGSKA come from the germline V gene (reference sequence). Trimming removed 1 base at V and 5 bases at J, with 10 bases between. CDR3 size: 13 residues. The DNA for the CDR3 is TGCAGTGCTAGAGGGGATCGTAGAGATACGCAGTATTTT. Translation gives CSARGDRRDTQYF.

This clonotype was picked up a small number of times. The chain has TRBV7-6 and TRBJ1-6, with D unclear. Per germline, CDR1 SGHVS and CDR2 FNYEAQ. CDR3 length: 15 residues. V was shortened by 3 bases and J by 5 bases, with 11 bases between the two germline ends. The CDR3 loop reads CASSLDPGDNSPLHF. DNA for the CDR3: TGTGCCAGCAGCTTGGACCCAGGCGATAATTCACCCCTCCACTTT.

The table lists this clonotype with a few counts. This chain connects TRBV4-3 to TRBJ1-1; no firm D call. Germline assignment: CDR1 LGHNA and CDR2 YSLEER. This CDR3 contains 15 residues. Trimming stripped 1 base from V and 1 base from J, with 10 bases between. The DNA of the CDR3 is TGCGCCAGCAGCCAAGTTGCCGCTCCGAACACTGAAGCTTTCTTT. Residues: CASSQVAAPNTEAFF.

The chain carries TRBV12-3 or TRBV12-4 and TRBJ2-5; 7 bases match TRBD2. Trimming at V came to 3 bases and at J to 6 bases, leaving 10 bases not matched to a gene. This CDR3 comprises 15 residues. CDR3 residues: CASSFLGEGGKTQYF. The CDR3 region has the DNA TGTGCCAGCAGTTTCCTGGGGGAGGGCGGAAAGACCCAGTACTTC.